The TCR beta chain under discussion was sequenced for a study of T cells in Graves' hyperthyroidism and ophthalmopathy. At the level of the study: Sampling of peripheral blood happened at initial diagnosis, prior to any treatment.

This CDR3 region has 15 residues. Germline V CDR1 and CDR2: DFQATT, SNEGSKA (reference sequence). Trimming removed 1 base from V and 0 bases from J, with 12 bases in between. There were TCR beta CDR3 regions amplified from RNA transcripts. TCR CDR3 underwent first-round RT-PCR with the HTBI primer set. TCRdb used MiXCR to reprocess the multiplex PCR reads, holding one entry per CDR3 protein. The sample includes approximately 100,000 distinct CDR3 sequences, less than 55% of them seen just once. Calling Graves' hyperthyroidism stable meant ophthalmopathy did not progress within 18 months. Among the patients, aged 18 to 65, hyperthyroidism was newly diagnosed and had lasted under 2 months. Study-wide results and caveats: Most thyroid clonotypes that were expanded above 0.001 also turned up in blood.

Worth noting for this clonotype: What it recognizes is unknown.

The TCR was taken from a man aged 35-49 years with Graves' hyperthyroidism. This sequence joins TRBV20-1 and TRBJ2-5; D tentatively fits TRBD1 or TRBD2 (7 bases each). The sequenced sample was blood. CDR3 in amino acids: CSARGAGGDQETQYF. The CDR3 nucleotides are TGCAGTGCTAGAGGGGCAGGGGGGGACCAAGAGACCCAGTACTTC.